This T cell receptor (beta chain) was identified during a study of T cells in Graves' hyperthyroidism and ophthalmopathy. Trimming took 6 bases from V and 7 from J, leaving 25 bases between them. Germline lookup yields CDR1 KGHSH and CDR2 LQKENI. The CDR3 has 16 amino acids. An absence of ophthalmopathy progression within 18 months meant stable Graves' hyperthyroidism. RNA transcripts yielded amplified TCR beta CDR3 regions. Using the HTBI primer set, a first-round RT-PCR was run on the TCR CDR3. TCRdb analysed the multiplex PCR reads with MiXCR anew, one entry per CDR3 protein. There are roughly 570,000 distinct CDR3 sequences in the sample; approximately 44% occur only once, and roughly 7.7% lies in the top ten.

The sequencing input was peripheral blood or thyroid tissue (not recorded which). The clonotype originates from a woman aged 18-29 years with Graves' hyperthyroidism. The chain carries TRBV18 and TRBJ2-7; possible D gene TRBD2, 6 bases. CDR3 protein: CASSNHHPGDLREQYF. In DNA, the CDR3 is TGTGCCAGCTCGAACCACCATCCGGGGGACCTACGAGAGCAGTACTTC.